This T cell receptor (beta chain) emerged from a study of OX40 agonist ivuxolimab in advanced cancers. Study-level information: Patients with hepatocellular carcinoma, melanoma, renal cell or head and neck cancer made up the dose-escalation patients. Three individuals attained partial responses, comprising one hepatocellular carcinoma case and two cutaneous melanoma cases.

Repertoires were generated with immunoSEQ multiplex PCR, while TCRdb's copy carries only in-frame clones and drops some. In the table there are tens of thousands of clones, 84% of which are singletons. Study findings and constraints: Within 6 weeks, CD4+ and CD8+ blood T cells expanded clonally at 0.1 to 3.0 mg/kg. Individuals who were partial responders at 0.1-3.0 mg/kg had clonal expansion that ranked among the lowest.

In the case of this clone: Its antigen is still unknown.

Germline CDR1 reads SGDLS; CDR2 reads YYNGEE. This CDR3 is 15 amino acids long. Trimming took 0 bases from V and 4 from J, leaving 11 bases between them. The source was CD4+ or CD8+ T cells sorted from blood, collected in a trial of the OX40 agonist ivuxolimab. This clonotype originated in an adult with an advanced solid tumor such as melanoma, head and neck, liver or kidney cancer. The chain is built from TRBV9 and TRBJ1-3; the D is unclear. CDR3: CASSVEGGKGNTIYF. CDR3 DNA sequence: TGTGCCAGCAGCGTAGAAGGCGGAAAAGGAAACACCATATATTTT.